This entry is about one T cell receptor beta chain. This sample is part of a study of blood T cell repertoires in COVID-19. Germline assignment: CDR1 MNHEY and CDR2 SVGAGI. Deletions cut 4 bases from V and 5 bases from J, with 12 bases between. This CDR3 has 14 residues. Produced via immunoSEQ multiplex PCR; TCRdb's table is partial and in-frame only. The table has about 140,000 clones, about 87% seen once. The chain couples TRBV6-5 to TRBJ2-1; tentative D call: TRBD1 (6 bases). This TCR came from a man aged 45-65 years who had recovered from COVID-19. The specimen sequenced was peripheral blood. The DNA of the CDR3 is TGTGCCAGCAGTTCACAGGACAGTAACAATGAGCAGTTCTTC. Its protein product is CASSSQDSNNEQFF.